The entry that follows covers one T cell receptor beta chain sequence. What it recognizes is unknown. TCRdb reprocessed the RACE reads with MiXCR, giving one entry per CDR3 protein. The repertoire holds 150,000 to 200,000 distinct CDR3 sequences, 13% to 15% seen once, with 1.5% to 2% in the top ten. The source of the sample is a study of human T cells and chemical hapten exposure. Study outcomes and limitations: No change in TCRs above 1 in 1000 frequency was produced by DPC sensitization.

Specified time point: patch test 1, 2 weeks after DPC sensitization. Sample treatment: therapeutic diphenylcyclopropenone sensitization with weekly scalp DPC. The germline V and J ends were trimmed by 7 bases and 4 bases, with 11 bases remaining between them. This CDR3 is built from 13 residues. Germline V gene lookup returns CDR1 SNHLY and CDR2 FYNNEI. The starting material was whole blood, obtained in connection with sensitization to the hapten diphenylcyclopropenone (DPC). The sequence derives from a woman in her twenties or thirties with alopecia areata. Some clones in this sample may be carry-over from other donors' samples. V and J are TRBV2 and TRBJ1-5; unclear D gene. As DNA, the CDR3 is TGTGCCAGCAAAAAGGACGGTAATCAGCCCCAGCATTTT. It codes for CASKKDGNQPQHF.